This is a list of T cell receptor beta chains from one sample in a study of cytomegalovirus exposure and HLA in healthy donors. The method was immunoSEQ multiplex PCR; TCRdb's version includes in-frame clones alone and lacks a portion of them. This sample has approximately 210,000 clones, with around 88% found just once. Sequenced material: PBMCs. Receptors originate from a woman between 18 and 29 years old in good health and CMV-seronegative. The CDR3 runs from the conserved cysteine through the conserved F or W. Fields, in order: clone size, D gene, J gene, V gene, CDR3 protein, CDR3 DNA. D genes are given only for firm matches. The size of a clone is reported for some rows only, either as once, few or many, or as a class for expanded clones.

.	TRBD2	TRBJ2-1	TRBV4-2	CASSRKLAGGGTYNEQFF	TGTGCCAGCAGCCGCAAACTAGCGGGAGGGGGAACCTACAATGAGCAGTTCTTC
.	.	TRBJ2-3	TRBV18	CASSPGASINTQYF	TGTGCCAGCTCACCAGGAGCGTCTATAAATACGCAGTATTTT
.	.	TRBJ2-5	TRBV11-1	CASSHTQGPGGRGRETQYF	TGTGCCAGCAGCCATACACAAGGCCCCGGGGGGCGAGGGCGAGAGACCCAGTACTTC
.	.	TRBJ1-4	TRBV2	CASTWSRGSEKLFF	TGTGCCAGCACTTGGTCAAGAGGTAGTGAAAAACTGTTTTTT
.	TRBD2	TRBJ2-3	TRBV7-6	CASSTKAGRTDTQYF	TGTGCCAGCAGCACGAAAGCGGGAAGGACAGATACGCAGTATTTT
.	.	TRBJ2-3	TRBV7-9	CASSLGTTGVTQYF	TGTGCCAGCAGCTTAGGGACTACCGGCGTTACGCAGTATTTT
.	.	TRBJ1-5	TRBV4-1	CASSQYPQRISNQPQHF	TGCGCCAGCAGCCAATACCCGCAGAGGATTAGCAATCAGCCCCAGCATTTT
.	.	TRBJ1-2	TRBV4-1	CASSPATPQGGNGYTF	TGCGCCAGCAGCCCGGCAACGCCTCAGGGTGGTAATGGCTACACCTTC
.	TRBD2	TRBJ2-2	TRBV4-2	CASSQKVAGANTGELFF	TGTGCCAGCAGCCAAAAGGTGGCGGGGGCGAACACCGGGGAGCTGTTTTTT
.	.	TRBJ1-1	TRBV7-9	CASSLRGNTEAFF	TGTGCCAGCAGCTTAAGGGGGAACACTGAAGCTTTCTTT
.	.	TRBJ2-7	TRBV19	CASSPTIFQTYEQYF	TGTGCCAGTAGTCCGACTATCTTCCAAACCTACGAGCAGTACTTC
.	.	TRBJ2-5	TRBV6-5	CASSYSQILQETQYF	TGTGCCAGCAGTTACTCACAGATCCTCCAAGAGACCCAGTACTTC
few	TRBD1	TRBJ2-7	TRBV5-1	CASSQPGTGVREQYF	TGCGCCAGCAGCCAACCCGGGACAGGGGTTCGTGAGCAGTACTTC
once	.	TRBJ1-2	TRBV30	CAWSVRASRGYTF	TGTGCCTGGAGTGTCCGAGCTTCCCGGGGCTACACCTTC
.	.	TRBJ2-1	TRBV25-1	CASSFGGINNEQFF	TGTGCCAGCAGTTTTGGGGGGATCAACAATGAGCAGTTCTTC
.	.	TRBJ1-2	TRBV10-1	CASSENPGSGYTF	TGCGCCAGCAGTGAGAACCCGGGGTCCGGCTACACCTTC
few	.	TRBJ2-3	TRBV20-1	CSPSDTQYF	TGCAGTCCCTCTGATACGCAGTATTTT
few	.	TRBJ1-3	TRBV6-1	CASLRGYTIYF	TGTGCCAGCCTCCGCGGTTACACCATATATTTT
many	.	TRBJ1-2	TRBV21-1	CASSNSSAVRHNYGYTF	TGTGCCAGCAGCAATAGTTCAGCAGTCAGGCATAACTATGGCTACACCTTC
.	TRBD1	TRBJ2-3	TRBV5-1	CASSFAPRDRNTDTQYF	TGCGCCAGCAGTTTTGCACCCCGGGACAGAAACACAGATACGCAGTATTTT
.	.	TRBJ2-7	TRBV12-5	CASGSGAASSYEQYF	TGTGCTAGTGGTTCAGGGGCAGCAAGCTCCTACGAGCAGTACTTC
.	.	TRBJ1-1	TRBV18	CASSGGSGGTEAFF	TGTGCCAGCTCAGGGGGCAGCGGCGGCACTGAAGCTTTCTTT
.	TRBD1	TRBJ1-1	TRBV29-1	CSVGAGGNLNTEAFF	TGCAGCGTTGGCGCAGGGGGCAATTTAAACACTGAAGCTTTCTTT
.	.	TRBJ2-7	TRBV27	CASSPALAAPTYEQYF	TGTGCCAGCAGCCCCGCCTTAGCGGCACCTACCTACGAGCAGTACTTC
.	TRBD1	TRBJ1-2	TRBV7-2	CASSLARDRVGYTF	TGTGCCAGCAGCTTAGCTAGGGACAGGGTCGGCTACACCTTC
.	TRBD2	TRBJ2-1	TRBV9	CASSVGAGGLNNEQFF	TGTGCCAGCAGCGTAGGGGCGGGAGGCCTTAACAATGAGCAGTTCTTC
many	TRBD1	TRBJ1-2	TRBV4-2	CASSLGTVGSNGYTF	TGTGCCAGCAGCCTCGGGACAGTAGGGTCCAATGGCTACACCTTC
.	.	TRBJ1-1	TRBV11-3	CASSRERDTEAFF	TGTGCCAGCAGCCGTGAGAGGGACACTGAAGCTTTCTTT
.	.	TRBJ2-2	TRBV7-9	CASSLPNPRQGGLFF	TGTGCCAGCAGCTTACCCAACCCAAGACAGGGAGGGCTGTTTTTT
.	.	TRBJ1-1	TRBV7-9	CASSVSGANTEAFF	TGTGCCAGCAGCGTTAGTGGGGCGAACACTGAAGCTTTCTTT
.	.	TRBJ2-1	TRBV5-1	CASSLGSGYGDVSSYNEQFF	TGCGCCAGCAGCTTGGGGAGCGGGTACGGCGACGTTAGCTCCTACAATGAGCAGTTCTTC
.	TRBD2	TRBJ2-5	TRBV11-1	CASSLGLAGGRETQYF	TGTGCCAGCAGCTTAGGTTTAGCGGGGGGTCGGGAGACCCAGTACTTC
.	.	TRBJ1-5	TRBV6-1	CASGRFGQPQHF	TGTGCCAGTGGCAGGTTCGGTCAGCCCCAGCATTTT
.	TRBD1	TRBJ2-2	TRBV7-9	CASITFGGTGENTGELFF	TGTGCCAGCATCACCTTTGGGGGGACAGGGGAAAACACCGGGGAGCTGTTTTTT
.	.	TRBJ1-5	TRBV5-8	CASSPGRVEGQPQHF	TGTGCCAGCAGCCCAGGGAGGGTTGAGGGTCAGCCCCAGCATTTT
.	.	TRBJ2-4	TRBV5-6	CASSWGQVAKNIQYF	TGTGCCAGCAGCTGGGGACAAGTAGCCAAAAACATTCAGTACTTC
.	.	TRBJ1-5	TRBV12-2	CASRLLYDPRGKNNQPQHF	TGTGCAAGTCGCTTACTATACGACCCCAGGGGGAAAAACAATCAGCCCCAGCATTTT
.	.	TRBJ2-7	TRBV11-2	CASSLAGGSYEQYF	TGTGCCAGCAGCTTAGCCGGGGGCTCCTACGAGCAGTACTTC
.	.	TRBJ2-3	TRBV12-5	CASGPKTDTQYF	TGTGCTAGTGGGCCCAAAACTGATACGCAGTATTTT
once	.	TRBJ2-1	TRBV6-6	CASSQPGNEQFF	TGTGCCAGCAGTCAACCAGGAAATGAGCAGTTCTTC
.	TRBD1	TRBJ2-6	TRBV7-9	CASSLTGGARSAGANVLTF	TGTGCCAGCAGCTTGACAGGGGGCGCCCGTAGTGCTGGGGCCAACGTCCTGACTTTC
.	TRBD1	TRBJ1-2	TRBV18	CASSPWDREGGYTF	TGTGCCAGCTCACCCTGGGACAGGGAGGGTGGCTACACCTTC
.	TRBD1	TRBJ2-1	TRBV7-8	CASSLADRGSYNEQFF	TGTGCCAGCAGCTTAGCCGACAGGGGGTCCTACAATGAGCAGTTCTTC
.	.	TRBJ2-7	TRBV4-2	CASSQDGEVYEQYF	TGTGCCAGCAGCCAAGACGGGGAGGTCTACGAGCAGTACTTC
.	.	TRBJ1-1	TRBV10-3	CAISESLETEAFF	TGTGCCATCAGTGAGTCGTTAGAGACTGAAGCTTTCTTT
.	.	TRBJ2-1	TRBV4-1	CASSPVSEYNEQFF	TGCGCCAGCAGCCCCGTGAGCGAGTATAATGAGCAGTTCTTC
.	TRBD2	TRBJ2-3	TRBV10-3	CAISLAGGADTQYF	TGTGCCATCAGTTTAGCGGGGGGAGCAGATACGCAGTATTTT
.	TRBD2	TRBJ2-2	TRBV19	CASSPRLALTGELFF	TGTGCCAGTAGTCCCAGACTAGCACTCACCGGGGAGCTGTTTTTT
.	.	TRBJ2-7	TRBV5-1	CASSLDRHVPYEQYF	TGCGCCAGCAGCTTGGACCGACACGTACCTTACGAGCAGTACTTC
once	TRBD2	TRBJ2-3	TRBV6-1	CASRARGVTDTQYF	TGTGCCAGCAGGGCCCGGGGGGTAACAGATACGCAGTATTTT
.	.	TRBJ2-2	TRBV5-1	CASSPGLVSGWTGELFF	TGCGCCAGCAGCCCGGGGTTGGTGTCAGGTTGGACCGGGGAGCTGTTTTTT
once	.	TRBJ1-1	TRBV28	CASSLPQGLNTEAFF	TGTGCCAGCAGCCTCCCCCAGGGACTTAACACTGAAGCTTTCTTT
.	.	TRBJ1-1	TRBV7-9	CASSSVNTEAFF	TGTGCCAGCAGCTCGGTGAACACTGAAGCTTTCTTT
.	.	TRBJ2-1	TRBV25-1	CASSTPGSRSYNEQFF	TGTGCCAGCAGTACCCCAGGGTCGAGGTCCTACAATGAGCAGTTCTTC